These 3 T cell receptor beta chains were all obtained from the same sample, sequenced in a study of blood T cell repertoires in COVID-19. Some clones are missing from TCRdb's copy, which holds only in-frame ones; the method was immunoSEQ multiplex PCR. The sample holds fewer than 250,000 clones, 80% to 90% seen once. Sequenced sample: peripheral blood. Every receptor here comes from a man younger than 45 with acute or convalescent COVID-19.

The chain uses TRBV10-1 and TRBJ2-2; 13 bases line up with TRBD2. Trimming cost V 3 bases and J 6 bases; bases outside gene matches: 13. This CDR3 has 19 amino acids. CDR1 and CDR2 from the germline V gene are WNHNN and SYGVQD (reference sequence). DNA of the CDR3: TGCGCCAGCAGTGATACATCCGGGACTAGCGGGAAAATGGCCGGGGAGCTGTTTTTT. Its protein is CASSDTSGTSGKMAGELFF.

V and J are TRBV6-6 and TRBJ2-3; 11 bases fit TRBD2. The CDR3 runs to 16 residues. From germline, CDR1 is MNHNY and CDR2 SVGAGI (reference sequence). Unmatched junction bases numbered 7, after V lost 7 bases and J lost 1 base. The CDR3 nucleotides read TGTGCCAGCACTCAGGGACTAGCGGCGCGCACAGATACGCAGTATTTT. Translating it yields CASTQGLAARTDTQYF.

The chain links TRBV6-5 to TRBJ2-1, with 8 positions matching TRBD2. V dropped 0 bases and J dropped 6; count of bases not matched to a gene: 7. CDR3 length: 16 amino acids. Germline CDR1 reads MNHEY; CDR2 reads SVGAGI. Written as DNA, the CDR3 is TGTGCCAGCAGTTACTCGGGGACTAGTTCTAGCAATGAGCAGTTCTTC. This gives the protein CASSYSGTSSSNEQFF.